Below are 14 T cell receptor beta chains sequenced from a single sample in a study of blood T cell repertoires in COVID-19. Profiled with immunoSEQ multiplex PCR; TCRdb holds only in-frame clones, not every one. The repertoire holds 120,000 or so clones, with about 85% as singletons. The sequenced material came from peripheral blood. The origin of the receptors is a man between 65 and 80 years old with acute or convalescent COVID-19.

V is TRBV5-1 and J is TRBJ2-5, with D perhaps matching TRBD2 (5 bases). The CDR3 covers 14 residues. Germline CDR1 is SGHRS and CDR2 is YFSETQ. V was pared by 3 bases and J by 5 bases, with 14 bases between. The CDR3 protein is CASSSGDQRETQYF. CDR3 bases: TGCGCCAGCAGCTCCGGGGATCAGAGGGAGACCCAGTACTTC. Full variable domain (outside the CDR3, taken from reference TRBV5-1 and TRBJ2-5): KAGVTQTPRYLIKTRGQQVTLSCSPISGHRSVSWYQQTPGQGLQFLFEYFSETQRNKGNFPGRFSGRQFSNSRSEMNVSTLELGDSALYLCASSSGDQRETQYFGPGTRLLVL.

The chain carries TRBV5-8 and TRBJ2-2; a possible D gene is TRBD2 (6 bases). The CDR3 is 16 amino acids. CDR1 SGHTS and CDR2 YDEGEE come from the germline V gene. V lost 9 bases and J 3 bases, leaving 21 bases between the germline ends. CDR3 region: CATPPRDSQDTGELFF. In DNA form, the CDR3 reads TGTGCCACCCCGCCACGGGACTCCCAAGACACCGGGGAGCTGTTTTTT.

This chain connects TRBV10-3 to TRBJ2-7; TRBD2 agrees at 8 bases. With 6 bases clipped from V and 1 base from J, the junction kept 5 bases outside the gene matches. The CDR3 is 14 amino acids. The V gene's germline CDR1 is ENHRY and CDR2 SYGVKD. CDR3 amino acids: CAISLRGESYEQYF. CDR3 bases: TGTGCCATCAGCCTGCGGGGGGAGTCCTACGAGCAGTACTTC.

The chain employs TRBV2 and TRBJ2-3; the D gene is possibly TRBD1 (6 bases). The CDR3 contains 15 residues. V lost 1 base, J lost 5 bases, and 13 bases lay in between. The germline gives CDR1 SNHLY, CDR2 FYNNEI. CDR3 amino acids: CASSEGPGQGDTQYF. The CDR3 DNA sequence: TGTGCCAGCAGTGAAGGCCCGGGACAAGGAGATACGCAGTATTTT.

The CDR3: CASRDLTSRRVAGELFF. The CDR3 nucleotides read TGTGCCAGCAGAGACCTGACTAGTAGACGTGTCGCCGGGGAGCTGTTTTTT. This chain connects TRBV2 to TRBJ2-2; D possibly corresponds to TRBD2 (6 bases). V was shortened by 6 bases and J by 6 bases, with 23 bases between the two germline ends. Germline values: CDR1 SNHLY, CDR2 FYNNEI. The CDR3 totals 17 residues. The full variable domain, its missing parts supplied by reference TRBV2 and TRBJ2-2, is EPEVTQTPSHQVTQMGQEVILRCVPISNHLYFYWYRQILGQKVEFLVSFYNNEISEKSEIFDDQFSVERPDGSNFTLKIRSTKLEDSAMYFCASRDLTSRRVAGELFFGEGSRLTVL.

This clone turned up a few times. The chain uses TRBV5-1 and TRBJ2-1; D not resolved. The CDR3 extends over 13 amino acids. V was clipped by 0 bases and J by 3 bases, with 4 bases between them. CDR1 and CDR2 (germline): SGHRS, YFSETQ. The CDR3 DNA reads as TGCGCCAGCAGCTTGGGCGTCTACAATGAGCAGTTCTTC. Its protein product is CASSLGVYNEQFF.

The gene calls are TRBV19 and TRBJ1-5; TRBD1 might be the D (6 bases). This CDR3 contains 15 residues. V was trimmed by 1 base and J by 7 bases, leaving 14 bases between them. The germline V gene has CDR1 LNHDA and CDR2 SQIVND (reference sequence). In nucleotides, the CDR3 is TGTGCCAGTAGTATAGGAGCAGGGGCGAACCAGCCCCAGCATTTT. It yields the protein CASSIGAGANQPQHF.

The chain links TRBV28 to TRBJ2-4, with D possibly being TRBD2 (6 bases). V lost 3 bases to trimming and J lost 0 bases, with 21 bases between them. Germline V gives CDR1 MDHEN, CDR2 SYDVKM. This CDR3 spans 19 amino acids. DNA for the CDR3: TGTGCCAGCAGTTTTGGGAGCGGGCGGCTCAAACTAGCCAAAAACATTCAGTACTTC. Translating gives CASSFGSGRLKLAKNIQYF.

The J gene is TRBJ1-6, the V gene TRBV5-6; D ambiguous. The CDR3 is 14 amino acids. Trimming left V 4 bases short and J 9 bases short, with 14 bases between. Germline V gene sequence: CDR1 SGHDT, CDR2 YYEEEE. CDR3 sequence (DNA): TGTGCCAGCAGCAGAGGCCGGCGGAGTTCACCCCTCCACTTT. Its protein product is CASSRGRRSSPLHF. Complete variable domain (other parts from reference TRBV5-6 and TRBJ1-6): DAGVTQSPTHLIKTRGQQVTLRCSPKSGHDTVSWYQQALGQGPQFIFQYYEEEERQRGNFPDRFSGHQFPNYSSELNVNALLLGDSALYLCASSRGRRSSPLHFGNGTRLTVT.

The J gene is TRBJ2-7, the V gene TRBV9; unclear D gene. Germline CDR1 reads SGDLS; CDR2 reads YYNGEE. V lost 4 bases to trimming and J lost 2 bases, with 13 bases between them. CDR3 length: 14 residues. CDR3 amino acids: CASSPQTRTYEQYF. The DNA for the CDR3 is TGTGCCAGCAGCCCCCAGACAAGGACCTACGAGCAGTACTTC.

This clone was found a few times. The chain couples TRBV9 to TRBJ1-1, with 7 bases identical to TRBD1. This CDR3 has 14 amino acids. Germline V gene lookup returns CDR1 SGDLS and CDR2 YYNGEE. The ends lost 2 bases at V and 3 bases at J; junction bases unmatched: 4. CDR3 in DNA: TGTGCCAGCAGCGTGACAGGGCGGGACACTGAAGCTTTCTTT. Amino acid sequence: CASSVTGRDTEAFF.

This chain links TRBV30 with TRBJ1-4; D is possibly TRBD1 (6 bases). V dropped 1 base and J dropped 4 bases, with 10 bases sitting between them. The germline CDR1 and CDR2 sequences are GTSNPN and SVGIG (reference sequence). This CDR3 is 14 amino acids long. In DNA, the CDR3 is TGTGCCTGGAGTGCAACAGGGCTTAATGAAAAACTGTTTTTT. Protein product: CAWSATGLNEKLFF.

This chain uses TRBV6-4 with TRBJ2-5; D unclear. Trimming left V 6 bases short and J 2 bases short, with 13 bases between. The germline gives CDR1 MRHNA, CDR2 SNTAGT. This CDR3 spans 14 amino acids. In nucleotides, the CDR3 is TGTGCCAGCAGCGCCAGGAAAATACAAGAGACCCAGTACTTC. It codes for CASSARKIQETQYF.

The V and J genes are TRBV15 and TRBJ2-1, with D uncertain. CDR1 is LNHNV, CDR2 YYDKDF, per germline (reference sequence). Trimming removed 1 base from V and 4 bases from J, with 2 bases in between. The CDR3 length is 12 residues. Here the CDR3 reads CATSRAYNEQFF. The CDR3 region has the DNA TGTGCCACCAGCAGAGCATACAATGAGCAGTTCTTC.